This T cell receptor beta chain appears in the sequencing data of a study of blood T cell repertoires in COVID-19. Donors in Cohort 3 who had recovered were those with two negative PCRs, healthcare professional clearance, or resolution of their symptoms. This clone appeared a single time. Data came from immunoSEQ multiplex PCR; TCRdb stores just in-frame clones and leaves some out. Of 250,000 to 350,000 clones in the sample, more than 90% were seen once. The CDR3 is 12 amino acids. CDR1 is LGHDT and CDR2 is YNNKEL in the germline V gene (reference sequence). V lost 3 bases to trimming and J lost 8 bases, with 10 bases between them.

This clonotype was sampled from a woman aged 25 to 45 who had recovered from COVID-19. The V gene is TRBV3-1 (or the pseudogene TRBV3-2), the J gene TRBJ1-2, with D maybe TRBD1 (6 bases). The specimen sequenced was PBMCs or T cells enriched from blood (not recorded which). The CDR3 DNA reads TGTGCCAGCAGCCAGGGACAACGAGGCTACACCTTC. Translating gives CASSQGQRGYTF.